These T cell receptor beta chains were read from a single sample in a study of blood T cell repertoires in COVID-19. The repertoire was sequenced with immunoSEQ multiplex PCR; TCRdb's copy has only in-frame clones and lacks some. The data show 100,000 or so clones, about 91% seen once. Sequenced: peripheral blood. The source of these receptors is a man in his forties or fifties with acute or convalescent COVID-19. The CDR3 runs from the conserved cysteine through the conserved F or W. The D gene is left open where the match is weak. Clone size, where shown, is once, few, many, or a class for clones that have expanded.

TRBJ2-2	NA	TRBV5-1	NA	TGCGCCAGCAGCCCCAGGGGGGACACCGGGGAGCTGTTTTTT	CASSPRGDTGELFF
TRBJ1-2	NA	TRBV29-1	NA	TGCAGCGTACAAGGGGGGGAGGACTATGGCTACACCTTC	CSVQGGEDYGYTF
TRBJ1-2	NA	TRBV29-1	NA	TGCAGCGCCGAATTGGACAGCCCTGAGGGTGGCTACACCTTC	CSAELDSPEGGYTF
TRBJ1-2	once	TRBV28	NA	TGTGCCAGCAGTTTAGCACAGGGATCCGGCTACACCTTC	CASSLAQGSGYTF
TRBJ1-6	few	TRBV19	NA	TGTGCCAGTATAAGCTCGGCAGGGGCCTGGAATTCACCCCTCCACTTT	CASISSAGAWNSPLHF
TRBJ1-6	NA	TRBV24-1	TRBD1	TGTGCCACCAGTGACCCTGGACAGGGAAAATCACCCCTCCACTTT	CATSDPGQGKSPLHF
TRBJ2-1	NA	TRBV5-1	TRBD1	TGCGCCAGCACCCCGACAGGGTTATCCTACAATGAGCAGTTCTTC	CASTPTGLSYNEQFF
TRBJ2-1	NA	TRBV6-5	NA	TGTGCCAGCAGTTTTGACAGGCGGACGTCCTACAATGAGCAGTTCTTC	CASSFDRRTSYNEQFF
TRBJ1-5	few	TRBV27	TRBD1	TGTGCCAGCAGTCACGGGACAGGGAACCAGCCCCAGCATTTT	CASSHGTGNQPQHF
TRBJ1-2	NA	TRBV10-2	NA	TGCGCCAGCAGCGGGAGCAACTATGGCTACACCTTC	CASSGSNYGYTF
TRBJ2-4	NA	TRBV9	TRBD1	TGTGCCAGCAGCCCTTCCGGGACAGGGCGGAACATTCAGTACTTC	CASSPSGTGRNIQYF
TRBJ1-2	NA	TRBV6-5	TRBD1	TGTGCCAGCAGGGGAGGACAGGGATATGGCTACACCTTC	CASRGGQGYGYTF
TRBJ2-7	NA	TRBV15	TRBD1	TGTGCCACCAGCGACGGGACAGGGGAGTACGAGCAGTACTTC	CATSDGTGEYEQYF
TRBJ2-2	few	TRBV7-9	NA	TGTGCCAGCAGCTTGGCGGCGACCGGGGAGCTGTTTTTT	CASSLAATGELFF
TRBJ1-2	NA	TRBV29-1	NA	TGCAGCGTTGAGGTGACGCAGGACACTACGAACTATGGCTACACCTTC	CSVEVTQDTTNYGYTF
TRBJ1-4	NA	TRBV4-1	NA	TGCGCCAGCAGCCAAGATAGGGACATGCTGTTTTTT	CASSQDRDMLFF
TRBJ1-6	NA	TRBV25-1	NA	TGTGCCAGCAGTGAAAATACCCGGACCCCGGGGAAGGGTTCACCCCTCCACTTT	CASSENTRTPGKGSPLHF
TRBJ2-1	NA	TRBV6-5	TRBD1	TGTGCCAGCAGTTCCACAGGGGCAAGAAATGAGCAGTTCTTC	CASSSTGARNEQFF
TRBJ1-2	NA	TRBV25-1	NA	TGTGCCAGCAGTGAAGATACAGGGAGGGGAAACACCTTC	CASSEDTGRGNTF
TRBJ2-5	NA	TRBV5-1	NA	TGCGCCAGCAGCTTGGCTGGAGGGGAGACCCAGTACTTC	CASSLAGGETQYF
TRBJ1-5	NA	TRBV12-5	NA	TGTGCTAGTGCCTGGGGTCAGGGGCCCCAGCATTTT	CASAWGQGPQHF
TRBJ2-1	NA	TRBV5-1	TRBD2	TGCGCCAGCAGCTTGGGGGTTAGCGGGGGCCTCAGCTCCTACAATGAGCAGTTCTTC	CASSLGVSGGLSSYNEQFF
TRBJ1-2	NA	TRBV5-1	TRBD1	TGCGCCAGCAGCGCAGGACAGGGGGCTTGGGGCTACACCTTC	CASSAGQGAWGYTF
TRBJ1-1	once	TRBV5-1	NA	TGCGCCAGCAGCTTGGAGGCTGGCGGGAGTGAAGCTTTCTTT	CASSLEAGGSEAFF
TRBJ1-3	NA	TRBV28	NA	TGTGCCAGCAGGAACAGTCAGTACACCATATATTTT	CASRNSQYTIYF
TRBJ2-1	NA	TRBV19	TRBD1	TGTGCCAGTAGTAAAGGGGACAGAGAAGACAATGAGCAGTTCTTC	CASSKGDREDNEQFF
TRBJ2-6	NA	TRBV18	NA	TGTGCCAGCTCGCAGGACTCCGGATCTGGGGCCAACGTCCTGACTTTC	CASSQDSGSGANVLTF
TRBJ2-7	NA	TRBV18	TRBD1	TGTGCCAGCTCACAGGGGACAGCCCCCTACGAGCAGTACTTC	CASSQGTAPYEQYF
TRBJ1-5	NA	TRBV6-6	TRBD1	TGTGCCAGCAGAGTGACAGGGTCTAACAATCAGCCCCAGCATTTT	CASRVTGSNNQPQHF
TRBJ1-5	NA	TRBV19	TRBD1	TGTGCCAGTAGTGGACTACCGGGACAGGGACATCAGCCCCAGCATTTT	CASSGLPGQGHQPQHF
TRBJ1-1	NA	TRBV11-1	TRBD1	TGTGCCAGCAGCCGGGACAGTTGGGGGGCTTTCTTT	CASSRDSWGAFF
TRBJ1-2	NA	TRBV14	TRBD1	TGTGCCAGCAGCCGAACCGACAGGGGATCAGCTAACTATGGCTACACCTTC	CASSRTDRGSANYGYTF
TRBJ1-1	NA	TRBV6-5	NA	TGTGCCAGTTTGGTCGGCACTGAAGCTTTCTTT	CASLVGTEAFF